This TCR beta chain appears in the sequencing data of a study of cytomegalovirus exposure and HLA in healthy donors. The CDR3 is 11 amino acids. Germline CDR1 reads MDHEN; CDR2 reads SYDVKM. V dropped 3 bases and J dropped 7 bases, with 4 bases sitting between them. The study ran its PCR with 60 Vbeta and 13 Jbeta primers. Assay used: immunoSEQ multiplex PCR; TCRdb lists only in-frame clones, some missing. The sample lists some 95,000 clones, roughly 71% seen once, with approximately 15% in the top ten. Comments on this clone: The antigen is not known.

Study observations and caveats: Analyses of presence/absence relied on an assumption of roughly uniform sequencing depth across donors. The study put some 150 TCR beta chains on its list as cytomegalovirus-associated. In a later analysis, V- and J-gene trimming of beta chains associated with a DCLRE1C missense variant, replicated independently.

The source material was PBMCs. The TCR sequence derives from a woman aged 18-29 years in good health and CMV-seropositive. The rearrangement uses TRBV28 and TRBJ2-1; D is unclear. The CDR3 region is CASSFMNEQFF. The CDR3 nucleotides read TGTGCCAGCAGTTTCATGAATGAGCAGTTCTTC.